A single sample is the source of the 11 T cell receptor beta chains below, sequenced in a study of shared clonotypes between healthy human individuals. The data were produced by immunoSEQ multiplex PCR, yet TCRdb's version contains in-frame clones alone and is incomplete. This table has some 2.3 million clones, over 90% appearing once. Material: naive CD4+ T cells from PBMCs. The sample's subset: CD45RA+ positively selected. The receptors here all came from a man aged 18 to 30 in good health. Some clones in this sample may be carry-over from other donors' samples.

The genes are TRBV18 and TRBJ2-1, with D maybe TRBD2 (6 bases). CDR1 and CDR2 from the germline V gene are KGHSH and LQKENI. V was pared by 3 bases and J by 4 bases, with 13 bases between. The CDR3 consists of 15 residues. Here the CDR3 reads CASSPDGGKYNEQFF. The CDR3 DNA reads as TGTGCCAGCTCACCCGATGGCGGGAAATACAATGAGCAGTTCTTC.

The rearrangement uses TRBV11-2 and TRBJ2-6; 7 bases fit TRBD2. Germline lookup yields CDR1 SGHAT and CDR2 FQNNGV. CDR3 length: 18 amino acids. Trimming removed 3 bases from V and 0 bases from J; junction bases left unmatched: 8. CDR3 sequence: CASSFARLAPSGANVLTF. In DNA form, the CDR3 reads TGTGCCAGCAGCTTTGCCCGACTAGCTCCCTCTGGGGCCAACGTCCTGACTTTC.

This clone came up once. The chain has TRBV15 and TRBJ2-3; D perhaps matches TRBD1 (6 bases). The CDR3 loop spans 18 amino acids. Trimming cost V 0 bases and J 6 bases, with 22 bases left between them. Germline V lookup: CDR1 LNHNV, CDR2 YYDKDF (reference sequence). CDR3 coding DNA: TGTGCCACCAGCAGAGATCCCCCCGGACAGTCACCCCTTGATACGCAGTATTTT. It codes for CATSRDPPGQSPLDTQYF.

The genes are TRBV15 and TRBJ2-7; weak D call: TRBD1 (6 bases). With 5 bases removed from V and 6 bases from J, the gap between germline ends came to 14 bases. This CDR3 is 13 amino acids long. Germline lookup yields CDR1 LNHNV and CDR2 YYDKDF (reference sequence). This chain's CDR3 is CATSRRQAAEQYF. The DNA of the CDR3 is TGTGCCACCAGCCGGAGACAGGCGGCCGAGCAGTACTTC.

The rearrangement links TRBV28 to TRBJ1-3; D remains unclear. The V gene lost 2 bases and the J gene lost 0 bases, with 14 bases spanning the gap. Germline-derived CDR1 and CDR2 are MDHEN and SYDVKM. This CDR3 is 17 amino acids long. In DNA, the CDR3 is TGTGCCAGCAGTTTACTTCTCCCAGTAAACTCTGGAAACACCATATATTTT. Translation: CASSLLLPVNSGNTIYF.

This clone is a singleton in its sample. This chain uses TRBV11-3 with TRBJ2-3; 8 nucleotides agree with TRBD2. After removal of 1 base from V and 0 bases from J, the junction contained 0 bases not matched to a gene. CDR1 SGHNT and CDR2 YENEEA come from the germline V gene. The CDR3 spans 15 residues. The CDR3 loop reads CASSLGLASTDTQYF. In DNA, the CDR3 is TGTGCCAGCAGCTTAGGACTAGCGAGCACAGATACGCAGTATTTT.

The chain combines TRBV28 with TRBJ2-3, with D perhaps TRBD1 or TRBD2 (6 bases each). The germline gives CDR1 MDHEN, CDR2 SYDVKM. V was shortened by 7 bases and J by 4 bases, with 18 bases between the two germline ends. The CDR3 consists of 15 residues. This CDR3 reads CASTPGARRPDTQYF. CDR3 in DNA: TGTGCCAGCACCCCGGGGGCTAGACGCCCAGATACGCAGTATTTT.

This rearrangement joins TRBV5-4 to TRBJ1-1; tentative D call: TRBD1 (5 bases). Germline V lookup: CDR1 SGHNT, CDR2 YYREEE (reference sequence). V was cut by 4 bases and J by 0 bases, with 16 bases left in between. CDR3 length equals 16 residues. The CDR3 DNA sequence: TGTGCCAGCAGCCCGGGGGGAGCAGGGATGAACACTGAAGCTTTCTTT. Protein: CASSPGGAGMNTEAFF.

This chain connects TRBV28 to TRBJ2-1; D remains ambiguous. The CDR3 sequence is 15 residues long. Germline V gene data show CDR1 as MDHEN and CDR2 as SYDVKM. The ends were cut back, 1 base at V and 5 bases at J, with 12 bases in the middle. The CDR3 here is CASSLFVRTHNEQFF. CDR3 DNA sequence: TGTGCCAGCAGTTTATTTGTCAGGACCCACAATGAGCAGTTCTTC.

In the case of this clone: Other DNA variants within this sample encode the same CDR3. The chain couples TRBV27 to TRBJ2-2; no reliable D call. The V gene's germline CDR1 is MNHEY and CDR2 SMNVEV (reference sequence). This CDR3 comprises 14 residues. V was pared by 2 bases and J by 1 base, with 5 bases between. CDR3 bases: TGTGCCAGCAGTTTAAACAGGAACACCGGGGAGCTGTTTTTT. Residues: CASSLNRNTGELFF.

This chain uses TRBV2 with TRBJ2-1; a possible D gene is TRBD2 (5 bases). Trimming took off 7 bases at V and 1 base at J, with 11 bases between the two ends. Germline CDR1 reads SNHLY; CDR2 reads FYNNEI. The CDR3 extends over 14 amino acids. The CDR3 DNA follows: TGTGCCAGCAATCCTGAGCGGTCCTACAATGAGCAGTTCTTC. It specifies CASNPERSYNEQFF.